Presented here are 8 T cell receptor beta chains from one specimen sequenced in a study of cytomegalovirus exposure and HLA in healthy donors (TCRdb year 2017). Library preparation employed the immunoSEQ multiplex PCR assay. As stored in TCRdb, this immuneACCESS dataset retains in-frame rearrangements with V and J assigned. A fraction of the clones does not appear; measured against another copy, unresolved V genes explain less than half of the discrepancy, and the remainder lacks a known reason. In all, the sample holds 250,000 to 400,000 clones, and 88% of those were seen once. The top ten hold over 0.9% of the sample. The specimen sequenced was PBMCs. All receptors derive from a man aged 25-45 years in good health and CMV-seronegative.

This sequence joins TRBV9 and TRBJ1-2; tentative D call: TRBD1 (6 bases). The CDR3 contains 15 residues. V was shortened by 0 bases and J by 0 bases, with 9 bases between the two germline ends. The V gene's germline CDR1 is SGDLS and CDR2 YYNGEE. As DNA, the CDR3 is TGTGCCAGCAGCGTAGTAGGGGGTCCTAACTATGGCTACACCTTC. Its translation: CASSVVGGPNYGYTF.

J is TRBJ2-1 and V is TRBV27, with TRBD1 matching 8 bases. J gave up 4 bases and V 6 bases, and 2 bases lay outside the gene matches. The CDR3 loop spans 13 amino acids. Germline V gene sequence: CDR1 MNHEY, CDR2 SMNVEV (reference sequence). The CDR3 DNA is TGTGCCAGCAGGGGACAGGTATACAATGAGCAGTTCTTC. Its translation: CASRGQVYNEQFF.

This chain links TRBV4-3 with TRBJ1-2; 7 bases align to TRBD1. J gave up 7 bases and V 2 bases, and 4 bases lay outside the gene matches. Looked up from germline, CDR1 is LGHNA and CDR2 is YSLEER. This CDR3 spans 13 amino acids. In DNA, the CDR3 is TGCGCCAGCAGCCAAACAGGGGTTCGTGGCTACACCTTC. Protein product: CASSQTGVRGYTF.

CDR3 DNA sequence: TGTGCCAGCAGCCCCAGACAGGGAATGAGGGAGACCCAGTACTTC. This gives the protein CASSPRQGMRETQYF. This rearrangement joins TRBV25-1 to TRBJ2-5; 7 positions match TRBD1. The germline V gene encodes CDR1 MGHDK and CDR2 SYGVNS. The CDR3 has 15 residues. The J segment lost 5 bases and the V segment lost 6 bases, leaving 12 bases of the junction unmatched.

V gene TRBV5-6 combines with J gene TRBJ1-1, with unresolved D. The CDR3 loop spans 13 amino acids. CDR1 SGHDT and CDR2 YYEEEE come from the germline V gene. The ends were cut back, 3 bases at V and 4 bases at J, with 10 bases in the middle. The chain's CDR3 is CASSCRVCTEAFF. The DNA of the CDR3 is TGTGCCAGCAGCTGTCGAGTTTGCACTGAAGCTTTCTTT. The whole variable domain, remainder taken from reference TRBV5-6 and TRBJ1-1, is DAGVTQSPTHLIKTRGQQVTLRCSPKSGHDTVSWYQQALGQGPQFIFQYYEEEERQRGNFPDRFSGHQFPNYSSELNVNALLLGDSALYLCASSCRVCTEAFFGQGTRLTVV.

This chain connects TRBV5-5 to TRBJ2-1, with a tentative D call TRBD2 (6 bases). CDR1 is SGHKS and CDR2 is YYEKEE in the germline V gene (reference sequence). V was trimmed by 4 bases and J by 4 bases, leaving 15 bases between them. The CDR3 runs to 15 residues. CDR3 sequence reads: CASSLLPGLYNEQFF. CDR3 bases: TGTGCCAGCAGCCTACTCCCGGGACTTTACAATGAGCAGTTCTTC.

This clone was detected only once. V gene TRBV28 combines with J gene TRBJ2-3; 12 nucleotides match TRBD2. The CDR3 contains 16 residues. From germline, CDR1 is MDHEN and CDR2 SYDVKM. J was trimmed by 3 bases and V by 3 bases; bases with no gene match: 4. The CDR3: CASSLLAGGRTDTQYF. The CDR3 DNA is TGTGCCAGCAGTTTGCTAGCGGGGGGGCGGACAGATACGCAGTATTTT.

This sequence joins TRBV6-5 and TRBJ1-1, with 8 bases fitting TRBD1. The germline V gene encodes CDR1 MNHEY and CDR2 SVGAGI. CDR3 length equals 12 residues. Trimming took 7 bases from V and 11 from J; bases not matched to a gene: 9. The CDR3 nucleotides are TGTGCCAGCAATAACAACAGGGGGGACGCTTTCTTT. As protein: CASNNNRGDAFF.